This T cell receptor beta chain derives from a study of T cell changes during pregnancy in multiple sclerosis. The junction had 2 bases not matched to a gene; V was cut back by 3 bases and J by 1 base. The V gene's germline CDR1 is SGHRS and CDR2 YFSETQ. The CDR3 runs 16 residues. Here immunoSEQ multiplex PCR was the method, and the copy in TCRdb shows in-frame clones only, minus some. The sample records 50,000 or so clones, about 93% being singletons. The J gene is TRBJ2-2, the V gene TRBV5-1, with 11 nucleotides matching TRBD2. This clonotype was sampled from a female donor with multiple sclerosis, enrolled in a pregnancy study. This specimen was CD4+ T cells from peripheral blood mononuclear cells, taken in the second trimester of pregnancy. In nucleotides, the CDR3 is TGCGCCAGCAGCTCCGGACTAGCGGGGAACACCGGGGAGCTGTTTTTT. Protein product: CASSSGLAGNTGELFF.